This T cell receptor beta chain was recorded in a study of T cell responses to AZD1222 COVID-19 vaccine. Notes on the study in general: Among spike-specific TCRs, nearly half reportedly target unmutated variant regions.

Germline CDR1 KGHSH, CDR2 LQKENI. Trimming left V 2 bases short and J 0 bases short, with 13 bases between. CDR3 length: 16 amino acids. The table came from immunoSEQ multiplex PCR; TCRdb's copy has only in-frame clones and leaves some out. The sample lists some 190,000 clones, over 90% occurring once. With regard to this clone: No antigen is known for it.

Sequenced material: peripheral blood, taken 28 days after the second AZD1222 dose. This chain connects TRBV18 to TRBJ1-1; the D is unclear. The origin of this receptor is an adult who received the AZD1222 COVID-19 vaccine. The CDR3 region has the DNA TGTGCCAGCTCACCAATGGCACAAGTAATGAACACTGAAGCTTTCTTT. It encodes CASSPMAQVMNTEAFF.